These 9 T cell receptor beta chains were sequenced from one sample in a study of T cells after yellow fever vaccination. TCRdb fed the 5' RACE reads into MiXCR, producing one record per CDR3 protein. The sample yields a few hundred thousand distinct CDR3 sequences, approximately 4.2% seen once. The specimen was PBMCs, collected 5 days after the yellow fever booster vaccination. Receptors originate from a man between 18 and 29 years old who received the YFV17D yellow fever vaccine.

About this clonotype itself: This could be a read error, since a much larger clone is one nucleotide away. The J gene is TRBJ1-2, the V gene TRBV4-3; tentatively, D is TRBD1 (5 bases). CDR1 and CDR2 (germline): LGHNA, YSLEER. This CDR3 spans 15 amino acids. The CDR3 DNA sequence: TGCGCCAGCAGCCTCGGGGGGGGAAGCCACTATGGCTTCACCTTC. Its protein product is CASSLGGGSHYGFTF.

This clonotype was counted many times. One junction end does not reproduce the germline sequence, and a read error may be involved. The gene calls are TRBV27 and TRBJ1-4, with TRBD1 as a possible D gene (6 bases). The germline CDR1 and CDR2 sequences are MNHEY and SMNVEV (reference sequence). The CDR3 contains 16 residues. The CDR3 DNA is TGTGCCAGCCGATCCGACCGGGACAAAACTTATGAAAAACTGTTTTTT. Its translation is CASRSDRDKTYEKLFF.

The CDR3 is CSASRTEYGYTF. For the CDR3, the DNA is TGCAGTGCTAGCCGGACAGAATATGGCTACACCTTC. This chain uses TRBV20-1 with TRBJ1-2; weak D call: TRBD1 (6 bases). This CDR3 spans 12 amino acids. Trimming cost V 3 bases and J 5 bases, with 10 bases left between them. CDR1 and CDR2 from the germline V gene are DFQATT and SNEGSKA (reference sequence).

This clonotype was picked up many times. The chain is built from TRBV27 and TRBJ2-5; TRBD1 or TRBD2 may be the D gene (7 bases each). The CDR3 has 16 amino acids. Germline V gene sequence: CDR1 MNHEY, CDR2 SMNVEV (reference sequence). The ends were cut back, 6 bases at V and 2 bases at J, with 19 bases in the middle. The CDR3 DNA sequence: TGTGCCAGCAGCCCTCCAGGGGGGGGTTTTCAAGAGACCCAGTACTTC. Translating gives CASSPPGGGFQETQYF.

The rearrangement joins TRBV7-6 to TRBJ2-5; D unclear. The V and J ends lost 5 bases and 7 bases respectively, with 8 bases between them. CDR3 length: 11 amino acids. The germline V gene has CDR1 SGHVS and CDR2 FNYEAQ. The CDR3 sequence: CASSPRRTQYF. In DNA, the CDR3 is TGTGCCAGCAGCCCTCGCCGGACCCAGTACTTC.

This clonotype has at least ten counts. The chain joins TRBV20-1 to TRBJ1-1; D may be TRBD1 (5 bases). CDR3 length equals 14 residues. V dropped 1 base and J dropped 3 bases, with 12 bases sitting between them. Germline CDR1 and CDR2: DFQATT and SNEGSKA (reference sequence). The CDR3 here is CSARGGSRDTEAFF. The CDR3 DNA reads TGCAGTGCTAGAGGGGGGTCGAGAGACACTGAAGCTTTCTTT.

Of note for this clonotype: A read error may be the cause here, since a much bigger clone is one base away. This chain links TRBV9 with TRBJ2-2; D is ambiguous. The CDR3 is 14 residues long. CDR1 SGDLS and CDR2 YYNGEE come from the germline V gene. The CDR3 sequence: CASSVRVNSGELFF. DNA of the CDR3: TGTGCCAGCAGCGTAAGGGTAAACAGCGGGGAGCTGTTTTTT.

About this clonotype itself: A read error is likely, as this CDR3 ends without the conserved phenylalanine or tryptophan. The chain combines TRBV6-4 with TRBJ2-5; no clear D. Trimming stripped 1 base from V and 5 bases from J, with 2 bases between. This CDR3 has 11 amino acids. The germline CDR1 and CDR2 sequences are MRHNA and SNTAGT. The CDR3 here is CASSDWETQYY. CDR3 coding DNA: TGTGCCAGCAGTGACTGGGAGACCCAGTACTAC.

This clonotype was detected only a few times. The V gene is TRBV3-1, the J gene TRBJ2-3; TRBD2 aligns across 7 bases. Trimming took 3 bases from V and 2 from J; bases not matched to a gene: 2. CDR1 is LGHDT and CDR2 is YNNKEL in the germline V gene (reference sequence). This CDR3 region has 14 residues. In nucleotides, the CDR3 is TGTGCCAGCAGCCACGGGGACTACACAGATACGCAGTATTTT. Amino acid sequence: CASSHGDYTDTQYF.